This T cell receptor beta chain was sequenced in a study of vaccination effects on CD4 cells after COVID-19. Study-level information: Everyone in the study got two shots of either the BNT162b2 or mRNA-1273 vaccine.

Scientists isolated CD4+ T cells after a roughly 10-day culture period ended. Germline lookup yields CDR1 KGHDR and CDR2 SFDVKD. Deletions cut 4 bases from V and 5 bases from J, with 4 bases between. The CDR3 spans 12 residues. Data came from immunoSEQ multiplex PCR; TCRdb stores just in-frame clones and leaves some out. The repertoire consists of about 76,000 clones, with approximately 71% occurring once and the leading ten covering about 2%. This clone was found once. The target antigen is unknown. This specimen was CD4+ T cells from PBMCs cultured without peptide, taken before COVID-19 vaccination. The V gene is TRBV24-1, the J gene TRBJ1-4; no definite D call. This receptor was obtained from a human donor who received a COVID-19 vaccine. CDR3 loop: CATSDTNEKLFF. The DNA of the CDR3 is TGTGCCACCAGTGACACCAATGAAAAACTGTTTTTT.